This T cell receptor beta chain was sequenced during a study of lymphopenia after photon versus proton radiotherapy (dated by TCRdb to the late 2010s). General notes on the study: The immunological effects of photon versus proton radiation therapy were compared in patients with gastrointestinal tumors who developed high-grade lymphopenia. The cohort comprised 20 patients with gastrointestinal tumors who received either photon or proton therapy and then developed lymphopenia. The goal of the study was to characterize the differences between the two radiation modalities in how they affect the immune system. Broader findings and caveats from the paper: Across the cohort, an inverse correlation was found between a larger post-nadir drop in TCR diversity and overall survival time among patients who died. The survival association was assessed only in patients who died, and the authors presented better survival with proton therapy as a possibility rather than a demonstrated result. After the lymphocyte count nadir, oligoclonal expansion, especially of CD8+ Temra cells, was observed in photon-treated repertoires, and the drop in diversity was driven by this expansion. During treatment, patients who received proton therapy stayed relatively stable, whereas patients who received photon therapy lost naive T cells and TCR diversity and gained effector/memory populations.

As for this clone: Its antigen is currently not known. Base qualities are missing; no much larger clone stands one base away.

The CDR3 runs 16 residues from the cysteine to the phenylalanine. The entry retains the CDR3 DNA only, 48 bases that are in frame from base 1. V is clipped by 2 bases and J by 2 bases, and the sequence between their germline boundaries is 16 bases long. According to the germline V gene, CDR1 reads MDHEN and CDR2 reads SYDVKM. Library prep was done by the immunoSEQ multiplex PCR assay. Alongside multiparametric flow cytometry, deep sequencing of rearranged TCR beta loci was used to profile the T cell repertoires. As stored in TCRdb, this immuneACCESS dataset retains in-frame rearrangements with V and J assigned. A fraction of the clones does not appear; measured against another copy, unresolved V genes explain less than half of the discrepancy, and the remainder lacks a known reason. The sample records some 40,000 clones, about 86% of which are singletons. The top ten clonotypes cover under 13% of the sample.

This sequence originates from a woman between 70 and 85 years old with pancreatic cancer. Some clones in this sample may be carry-over from other donors' samples. This receptor chain uses TRBV28 and TRBJ2-7, with the D segment identity uncertain. Material: peripheral blood, obtained from a patient treated with proton-based radiotherapy. The nucleotide sequence is TGTGCCAGCAGTTTAGGCCGGGCCACCCCTGCCTACGAGCAGTACTTC. Its protein is CASSLGRATPAYEQYF.